This entry lists 5 T cell receptor beta chains sequenced from one sample in a study of tumor-infiltrating lymphocytes in primary liver carcinoma. Production of TCR beta cDNA used 400 to 650 ng total RNA together with a constant-region primer. Generation of the TCR beta libraries relied on three nested multiplex PCR rounds using slightly modified ARM-PCR. Researchers ran the first two PCR rounds for around 10 cycles each with TRBV1-TRBV30 forward primers and a C-beta reverse primer. TCRdb re-derived calls from the multiplex PCR reads in MiXCR, one entry per CDR3 protein. The sample holds some 50,000 distinct CDR3 sequences; about two thirds are singletons and the top ten take 29%. For each extraction, RNA and DNA were obtained together from about 20-30 mg of unsorted bulk tissue. The specimen sequenced was liver tumor tissue from sampling region 5. Subset denoted: tumor region T5, tumor centre. Receptors originate from a man aged 35-49 years with primary liver carcinoma and hepatitis B virus infection.

This chain connects TRBV9 to TRBJ1-5; unclear D gene. Trimming removed 0 bases from V and 9 bases from J, with 16 bases in between. The CDR3 is made up of 15 amino acids. The germline CDR1 and CDR2 sequences are SGDLS and YYNGEE. The DNA of the CDR3 is TGTGCCAGCAGCGTAGAACCCTTCTTTAGTCGGCCCCAGCATTTT. Its translation: CASSVEPFFSRPQHF.

In this sample, this clonotype turned up many times. The chain links TRBV7-9 to TRBJ2-7; a possible D gene is TRBD1 (6 bases). CDR1 and CDR2 (germline): SEHNR, FQNEAQ (reference sequence). V was shortened by 4 bases and J by 4 bases, with 29 bases between the two germline ends. The CDR3 is 19 amino acids. This CDR3 reads CASSSPGHPKTSGGYEQYF. The CDR3 DNA follows: TGTGCCAGCAGCTCCCCGGGACACCCAAAGACCAGCGGAGGTTACGAGCAGTACTTC.

Comments on this clonotype: The junction departs from the called germline gene at one end, perhaps through a read error. V gene TRBV7-2 combines with J gene TRBJ2-2; 7 bases align to TRBD2. In germline, CDR1 is SGHTA, CDR2 FQGNSA. This CDR3 is 17 amino acids long. The DNA of the CDR3 is TGTGCCAGCAGCTTATACGGAGGACTAGTTAACACCAGGGAGCTGTTTTTT. Protein product: CASSLYGGLVNTRELFF.

This chain links TRBV11-2 with TRBJ1-1; D remains unclear. CDR3 length equals 14 residues. V shed 8 bases and J shed 8 bases, with 21 bases lying between them. The germline CDR1 and CDR2 sequences are SGHAT and FQNNGV. The CDR3 bases are TGTGCCAGCGGCACAGCCAGTTCCGTAACCGAAGCTTTCTTT. As protein: CASGTASSVTEAFF.

A word on this clonotype: One end of the junction fails to match germline, which may point to a read error. V gene TRBV4-1 combines with J gene TRBJ1-2, with D unresolved. Germline CDR1 and CDR2: MGHRA and YSYEKL. This CDR3 is 13 amino acids long. The CDR3 DNA reads TGCGCCAGCAGCGAGATAGCCAACTATGGCTACATCTTC. Protein sequence: CASSEIANYGYIF.